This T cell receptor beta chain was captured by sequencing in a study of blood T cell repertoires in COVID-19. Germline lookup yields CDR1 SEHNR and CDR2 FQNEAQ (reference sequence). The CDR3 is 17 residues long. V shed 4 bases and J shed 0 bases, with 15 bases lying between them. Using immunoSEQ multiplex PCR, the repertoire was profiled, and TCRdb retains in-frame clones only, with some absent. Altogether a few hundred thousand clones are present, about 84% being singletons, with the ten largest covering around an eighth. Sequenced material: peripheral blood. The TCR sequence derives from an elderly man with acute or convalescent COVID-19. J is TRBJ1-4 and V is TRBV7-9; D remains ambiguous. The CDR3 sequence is CASSYGETRPTNEKLFF. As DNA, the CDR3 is TGTGCCAGCAGCTACGGGGAAACCAGACCAACTAATGAAAAACTGTTTTTT.